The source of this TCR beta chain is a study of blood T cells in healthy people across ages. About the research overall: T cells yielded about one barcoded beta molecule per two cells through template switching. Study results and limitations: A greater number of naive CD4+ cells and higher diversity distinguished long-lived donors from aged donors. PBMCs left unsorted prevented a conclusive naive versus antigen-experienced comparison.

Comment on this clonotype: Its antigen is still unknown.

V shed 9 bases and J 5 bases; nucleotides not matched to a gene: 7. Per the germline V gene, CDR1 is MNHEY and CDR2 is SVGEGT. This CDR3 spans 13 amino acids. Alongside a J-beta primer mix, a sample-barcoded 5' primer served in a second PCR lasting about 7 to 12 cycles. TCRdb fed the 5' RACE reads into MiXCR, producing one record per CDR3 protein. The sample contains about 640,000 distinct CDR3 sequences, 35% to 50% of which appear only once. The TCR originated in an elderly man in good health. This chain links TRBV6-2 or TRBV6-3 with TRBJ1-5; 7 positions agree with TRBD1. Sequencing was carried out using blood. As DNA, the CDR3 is TGTGCCAGTAGAGACAGGGTCCATCAGCCCCAGCATTTT. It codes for CASRDRVHQPQHF.